The 23 T cell receptor beta chains below come from one sample, sequenced in a study of T-cell reconstitution after alpha-beta-depleted transplantation in children. Unique molecular identifiers featured in how the TCRbeta library was prepared. TCRdb fed the PCR reads into MiXCR, producing one record per CDR3 protein. Of roughly 420,000 distinct CDR3 sequences listed, around 15% are singletons. This specimen was PBMCs, mostly from graft donor cells, taken 360 days after TCRalphabeta/CD19-depleted stem cell transplant. All receptors come from a boy younger than two who had a stem cell transplant for Wiskott-Aldrich syndrome, so the T cells may come from the graft donor.

The table lists this clonotype with a few counts. At one end the junction does not follow the germline gene, possibly because of a read error. The chain recombines TRBV12-3 or TRBV12-4 with TRBJ1-1; TRBD1 matches 9 bases. There are 12 residues in the CDR3. In nucleotides, the CDR3 is TGTGCCAGCAGTCCCCAGGGACAGGGAAATCGCTTT. As protein: CASSPQGQGNRF.

In this sample, this clonotype turned up many times. This sequence joins TRBV4-1 and TRBJ1-2, with D maybe TRBD1 (5 bases). V lost 1 base and J 5 bases, leaving 17 bases between the germline ends. The CDR3 is 16 residues long. Per the germline V gene, CDR1 is MGHRA and CDR2 is YSYEKL. CDR3 in amino acids: CASSQVTGRGRYGYTF. CDR3 in DNA: TGCGCCAGCAGCCAAGTCACGGGACGCGGGCGGTATGGCTACACCTTC.

A few counts support this clonotype. This chain connects TRBV27 to TRBJ1-2; a possible D gene is TRBD1 (5 bases). This CDR3 is 13 amino acids long. Trimming stripped 2 bases from V and 3 bases from J, with 7 bases between. The germline CDR1 and CDR2 sequences are MNHEY and SMNVEV (reference sequence). CDR3 loop: CASSLRGDYGYTF. The CDR3 DNA reads as TGTGCCAGCAGTTTACGAGGGGACTATGGCTACACCTTC.

This clonotype was observed a handful of times. The CDR3 coding sequence is TGTGCCAGCAGTCGACCCGGACAGGGGAGCACTGAAGCTTTCTTT. It translates to CASSRPGQGSTEAFF. The rearrangement links TRBV6-5 to TRBJ1-1, with 9 bases that match TRBD1. Germline V gives CDR1 MNHEY, CDR2 SVGAGI. The V segment lost 5 bases and the J segment 4 bases; nucleotides outside the gene matches: 8. The CDR3 is made up of 15 amino acids.

This clonotype came up a few times. The chain combines TRBV12-3 or TRBV12-4 with TRBJ2-2; TRBD2 matches at 8 bases. The CDR3 spans 15 residues. After removal of 5 bases from V and 1 base from J, the junction contained 3 bases not matched to a gene. The CDR3 region has the DNA TGTGCCAGCAGTGCCAGCGGGAGGAACACCGGGGAGCTGTTTTTT. Translated: CASSASGRNTGELFF.

The chain has TRBV27 and TRBJ2-7; 10 positions agree with TRBD2. Trimming took 7 bases from V and 3 from J; bases not matched to a gene: 6. The germline V gene has CDR1 MNHEY and CDR2 SMNVEV (reference sequence). The CDR3 extends over 14 amino acids. CDR3 DNA: TGTGCCAGCACTCGGACTAGCGGAAACTACGAGCAGTACTTC. Its protein is CASTRTSGNYEQYF.

CDR3 sequence (DNA): TGTGCCAGCAGTGAACAGGGGCTGGGTAATGAGCAGTTCTTC. Its protein product is CASSEQGLGNEQFF. This chain links TRBV2 with TRBJ2-1; tentatively, D is TRBD1 (6 bases). Looked up from germline, CDR1 is SNHLY and CDR2 is FYNNEI. This CDR3 has 14 amino acids. The V end was cut by 2 bases, the J end by 7 bases, with 12 bases between.

This clonotype was observed a few times. J is TRBJ2-1 and V is TRBV6-5, with TRBD2 matching 8 bases. CDR1 is MNHEY and CDR2 is SVGAGI in the germline V gene. This CDR3 contains 15 residues. The V segment lost 0 bases and the J segment 10 bases; nucleotides outside the gene matches: 8. CDR3 amino acids: CASSYSRGTSREQFF. CDR3 bases: TGTGCCAGCAGTTACTCTCGTGGGACTAGTCGGGAGCAGTTCTTC.

This clonotype was detected only a few times. This rearrangement joins TRBV12-3 or TRBV12-4 to TRBJ2-2, with D possibly TRBD1 on 6 matching bases. V shed 2 bases and J shed 1 base, with 8 bases lying between them. There are 15 residues in the CDR3. CDR3 DNA sequence: TGTGCCAGCAGTTTATGGGGGCTGAACACCGGGGAGCTGTTTTTT. Translation: CASSLWGLNTGELFF.

This clonotype has a handful of counts. J is TRBJ2-7 and V is TRBV20-1; D is undetermined. The ends were cut back, 2 bases at V and 4 bases at J, with 15 bases in the middle. This CDR3 region has 14 residues. CDR1 and CDR2 from the germline V gene are DFQATT and SNEGSKA (reference sequence). CDR3 sequence: CSARPAQKPYEQYF. CDR3 nucleotides: TGCAGTGCTAGACCAGCACAAAAGCCGTACGAGCAGTACTTC.

This clonotype was seen a handful of times. V is TRBV5-1 and J is TRBJ2-3, with 9 bases that match TRBD2. The J segment lost 5 bases and the V segment lost 2 bases, leaving 9 bases of the junction unmatched. The length of the CDR3 is 16 residues. Germline V gene data show CDR1 as SGHRS and CDR2 as YFSETQ. The CDR3 sequence is CASSFRLAGAKDTQYF. CDR3 nucleotides: TGCGCCAGCAGCTTTAGATTAGCGGGAGCTAAAGATACGCAGTATTTT.

The gene calls are TRBV5-1 and TRBJ2-3; no reliable D call. The CDR3 contains 14 residues. The V gene lost 0 bases and the J gene lost 5 bases, with 10 bases spanning the gap. Per the germline V gene, CDR1 is SGHRS and CDR2 is YFSETQ. Written as DNA, the CDR3 is TGCGCCAGCAGCTTGGCCAGGCCGATAGATACGCAGTATTTT. Translation: CASSLARPIDTQYF.

This chain connects TRBV10-3 to TRBJ2-7; TRBD2 agrees at 7 bases. Germline trimming cut 7 bases from V and 3 bases from J; bases unmatched to any gene: 3. Germline-derived CDR1 and CDR2 are ENHRY and SYGVKD. This CDR3 has 12 residues. The CDR3 loop is CAITGGGYEQYF. The CDR3 nucleotides are TGTGCCATCACAGGCGGGGGCTACGAGCAGTACTTC.

This clonotype was seen more than once but under ten times. The chain carries TRBV29-1 and TRBJ1-5, with unresolved D. This CDR3 has 13 amino acids. Trimming cost V 4 bases and J 3 bases, with 10 bases left between them. CDR1 and CDR2 from the germline V gene are SQVTM and ANQGSEA. CDR3 DNA: TGCAGCGTTGCGCCGGACTACAATCAGCCCCAGCATTTT. Translated, it gives CSVAPDYNQPQHF.

J is TRBJ2-7 and V is TRBV20-1, with 7 bases fitting TRBD1. Per germline, CDR1 DFQATT and CDR2 SNEGSKA (reference sequence). J was trimmed by 4 bases and V by 3 bases; bases with no gene match: 9. This CDR3 comprises 14 residues. CDR3 sequence: CSARLQGSRYEQYF. Here the CDR3 DNA reads TGCAGTGCTAGGCTACAGGGGTCTCGGTACGAGCAGTACTTC.

This clonotype was seen only a few times. The chain is built from TRBV28 and TRBJ1-1; maybe TRBD1 (6 bases). This CDR3 is 14 amino acids long. The V gene's germline CDR1 is MDHEN and CDR2 SYDVKM. V was shortened by 5 bases and J by 5 bases, with 15 bases between the two germline ends. CDR3 in amino acids: CASSTWGAWTEAFF. The CDR3 DNA sequence: TGTGCCAGCAGTACCTGGGGGGCTTGGACTGAAGCTTTCTTT.

This clonotype was observed a few times. This rearrangement joins TRBV20-1 to TRBJ2-2; 10 bases fit TRBD2. V was clipped by 6 bases and J by 6 bases; unmatched bases: 4. The V gene's germline CDR1 is DFQATT and CDR2 SNEGSKA (reference sequence). CDR3 size: 13 residues. CDR3 sequence (DNA): TGCAGTGCGGGACTAGCGAGCGCCGGGGAGCTGTTTTTT. Amino acid sequence: CSAGLASAGELFF.

This clonotype was counted a few times. The chain's CDR3 is CASSFKGGNSYEQYF. The CDR3 DNA reads as TGTGCCAGCAGTTTTAAGGGAGGGAATTCCTACGAGCAGTACTTC. The chain uses TRBV12-3 or TRBV12-4 and TRBJ2-7; 7 bases align to TRBD2. The CDR3 has 15 residues. V dropped 3 bases and J dropped 1; count of bases not matched to a gene: 6.

About this clonotype: The junction departs from the called germline gene at one end, perhaps through a read error. This chain joins TRBV7-2 and TRBJ2-7; 11 bases line up with TRBD1. Germline-derived CDR1 and CDR2 are SGHTA and FQGNSA. The CDR3 is made up of 13 amino acids. The CDR3, as DNA: TGTGCCAGCAGCTTAGTCAGTGGACAGGGGGCGTCCTTC. Amino acids: CASSLVSGQGASF.

This CDR3 is CASSQGATSRTGELFF. The CDR3 bases are TGCGCCAGCAGCCAAGGGGCGACTAGCAGGACCGGGGAGCTGTTTTTT. The chain couples TRBV4-3 to TRBJ2-2, with 7 bases identical to TRBD2. Trimming cost V 1 base and J 5 bases; bases outside gene matches: 7. This CDR3 contains 16 residues. Germline V gene sequence: CDR1 LGHNA, CDR2 YSLEER.

The chain joins TRBV4-2 to TRBJ2-2; no clear D. The CDR3 totals 13 residues. V was trimmed by 6 bases and J by 5 bases, leaving 10 bases between them. CDR1 and CDR2 (germline): LGHNA, YNFKEQ. In nucleotides, the CDR3 is TGTGCCAGCAGAAAAGACGGTACCGGGGAGCTGTTTTTT. It encodes CASRKDGTGELFF.

The rearrangement joins TRBV7-8 to TRBJ2-1; D is ambiguous. Per the germline V gene, CDR1 is SGHVS and CDR2 is FQNEAQ. V was shortened by 1 base and J by 12 bases, with 7 bases between the two germline ends. This CDR3 has 11 residues. This CDR3 reads CASSLGVGQFF. The CDR3 DNA is TGTGCCAGCAGCTTAGGTGTTGGGCAGTTCTTC.

A few counts support this clonotype. The chain joins TRBV6-5 to TRBJ2-5; no definite D call. Trimming removed 2 bases at V and 5 bases at J, with 9 bases between. The germline V gene encodes CDR1 MNHEY and CDR2 SVGAGI. This CDR3 spans 13 amino acids. CDR3 in amino acids: CASSYPGSETQYF. The CDR3 nucleotides are TGTGCCAGCAGTTACCCCGGGTCGGAGACCCAGTACTTC.